Listed below are T cell receptor beta chains from one sample, sequenced in a study of blood T cell repertoires in COVID-19. The assay was immunoSEQ multiplex PCR, and TCRdb's table has in-frame clones only and misses some. The repertoire holds 450,000 or so clones, with roughly 87% as singletons. The sample consisted of PBMCs or T cells enriched from blood (not recorded which). These receptors were obtained from a man between 18 and 29 years old who had recovered from COVID-19. The CDR3 runs from the conserved cysteine through the conserved F or W. Fields, in order: D gene, V gene, J gene, clone size, CDR3 DNA, CDR3 protein. A D gene is named only where the DNA matches it firmly. A row's size may be missing; if present it is once, few, many or a size class.

TRBD1	TRBV18	TRBJ1-5	-	TGTGCCAGCTCACCCGACAGGGGACAGCCCCAGCATTTT	CASSPDRGQPQHF
TRBD2	TRBV19	TRBJ2-1	-	TGTGCCAGTAGTATTGGGCTAGCGGGATACTATGAGCAGTTCTTC	CASSIGLAGYYEQFF
-	TRBV9	TRBJ1-5	-	TGTGCCAGCAGCGGACGGACCGAGAGGGAACAGCCCCAGCATTTT	CASSGRTEREQPQHF
TRBD1	TRBV13	TRBJ1-1	once	TGTGCCAGCAGCTATAAGACAGGGTGGGACACTGAAGCTTTCTTT	CASSYKTGWDTEAFF
TRBD2	TRBV10-2	TRBJ2-3	-	TGCGCCAGCAGTGATAGGCTAGCGGGGAGCACAGATACGCAGTATTTT	CASSDRLAGSTDTQYF
-	TRBV28	TRBJ2-7	-	TGTGCCAGCAGTTTGAGGAATAGCGGTCGTGAGCAGTACTTC	CASSLRNSGREQYF
TRBD1	TRBV3-1/TRBV3-2	TRBJ1-5	-	TGTGCCAGCAGCCGGGGACAGGGGGCGAGGGGTCAGCCCCAGCATTTT	CASSRGQGARGQPQHF
-	TRBV7-2	TRBJ2-5	-	TGTGCCAGCAGCCTCCGACGGGGAGAGACCCAGTACTTC	CASSLRRGETQYF
-	TRBV29-1	TRBJ1-2	-	TGCAGCGCCCGTCACGGGGACTATGGCTACACCTTC	CSARHGDYGYTF
-	TRBV2	TRBJ1-5	once	TGTGCCAGCAGTGATCCTACGGAGTATAGCAATCAGCCCCAGCATTTT	CASSDPTEYSNQPQHF
-	TRBV15	TRBJ2-5	-	TGTGCCACCAGCAGAGATGGCAGAGAGACCCAGTACTTC	CATSRDGRETQYF
TRBD1	TRBV19	TRBJ2-1	-	TGTGCCAGCAACCGGGACAGGGGTTACAATGAGCAGTTCTTC	CASNRDRGYNEQFF
-	TRBV5-1	TRBJ1-2	-	TGCGCCAGCAGCTTGGCCCTGCAGGGATTAATGGCCACCGGCTACACCTTC	CASSLALQGLMATGYTF
TRBD1	TRBV27	TRBJ1-5	-	TGTGCCAGCAGCAAAAGGGACAGTAGCAATCAGCCCCAGCATTTT	CASSKRDSSNQPQHF
-	TRBV30	TRBJ1-5	-	TGTGCCTGGACAGGCCGGAACAGGGCGAGCCAGCCCCAGCATTTT	CAWTGRNRASQPQHF
TRBD1	TRBV2	TRBJ1-2	-	TGTGCCAGCAGCGGACAGGGCCTTGGCTATGGCTACACCTTC	CASSGQGLGYGYTF
-	TRBV10-3	TRBJ2-3	-	TGTGCCATCCAAAGCACAGATACGCAGTATTTT	CAIQSTDTQYF
-	TRBV7-6	TRBJ2-3	-	TGTGCCAGCAGTCTCAGGGGGGCTAGCACAGATACGCAGTATTTT	CASSLRGASTDTQYF
TRBD1	TRBV11-2	TRBJ1-2	-	TGTGCCAGCAGCCTCAGCTTGTTGGCTTCCGAGACAGGGGTTGGCTACACCTTC	CASSLSLLASETGVGYTF
-	TRBV28	TRBJ2-7	-	TGTGCCAGCAGTTTACGCGGCGCGGCAATATATCAGTACTTC	CASSLRGAAIYQYF
-	TRBV5-4	TRBJ1-2	-	TGTGCCAGCAGCTTAAAGGGGGTTGTCGACTATGGCTACACCTTC	CASSLKGVVDYGYTF
-	TRBV6-5	TRBJ2-1	-	TGTGCCAGCAGTTACATCGGGAGCTCCTACAATGAGCAGTTCTTC	CASSYIGSSYNEQFF
-	TRBV7-6	TRBJ2-3	-	TGTGCCAGCAGTCCCGGGGCAGGGGCGGAAGATACGCAGTATTTT	CASSPGAGAEDTQYF
-	TRBV11-2	TRBJ2-5	-	TGTGCCAGCAGCTCGGAGATGCGAACCCAGTACTTC	CASSSEMRTQYF
-	TRBV19	TRBJ2-2	-	TGTGCCAGTAGCCGTGAGGAGATCGAGGTGTTTTTT	CASSREEIEVFF
TRBD1	TRBV12-3/TRBV12-4	TRBJ1-4	-	TGTGCCAGTAAGGGACAGGGCGTGAGAAAACTGTTTTTT	CASKGQGVRKLFF
-	TRBV3-1/TRBV3-2	TRBJ2-5	-	TGTGCCAGCAGCGCGGACTGGAAGGGGGCCCAGTACTTC	CASSADWKGAQYF
-	TRBV3-1/TRBV3-2	TRBJ1-1	-	TGTGCCAGCAGCCAAGTCGGGGGTGAAGCTTTCTTT	CASSQVGGEAFF
-	TRBV28	TRBJ1-5	-	TGTGCCAGTCATGGGGGGGGTAGCAATCAGCCCCAGCATTTT	CASHGGGSNQPQHF
TRBD2	TRBV28	TRBJ2-5	-	TGTGCCAGCAGGGAACTAGCGGGAGGAGAGACCCAGTACTTC	CASRELAGGETQYF
TRBD1	TRBV18	TRBJ1-1	-	TGTGCCAGCTCAGAAGGACAGGGAGCGGGCACTGAAGCTTTCTTT	CASSEGQGAGTEAFF
-	TRBV11-3	TRBJ1-6	-	TGTGCCAGCAGCTTAGAAGGCAGGGTGGATTCACCCCTCCACTTT	CASSLEGRVDSPLHF
-	TRBV5-1	TRBJ2-1	-	TGCGCCAGCAGCTTAGGGGGGAGGGCCGCAACCTACAATGAGCAGTTCTTC	CASSLGGRAATYNEQFF
TRBD2	TRBV28	TRBJ2-7	-	TGTGCCAGCAGTGAAACTAGCGGAGAGCAGTACTTC	CASSETSGEQYF
-	TRBV9	TRBJ1-3	-	TGTGCCAGCAGCGAGCCCTTCTCTGGAAACACCATATATTTT	CASSEPFSGNTIYF
-	TRBV2	TRBJ2-1	-	TGTGCCAGCAGTGTACTAGCAGGAACGTTCTTC	CASSVLAGTFF
TRBD2	TRBV24-1	TRBJ2-1	few	TGTGCCACCAGTTTAGCGGGGAACGATGAGCAGTTCTTC	CATSLAGNDEQFF
-	TRBV2	TRBJ2-3	-	TGTGCCAGAGAAAACACGGGACTGGGCGGCACAGATACGCAGTATTTT	CARENTGLGGTDTQYF
-	TRBV3-1/TRBV3-2	TRBJ2-5	-	TGTGCCAGCAGCTCCCTTCAAGAGACCCAGTACTTC	CASSSLQETQYF
-	TRBV18	TRBJ2-2	-	TGTGCCAGCTCACCACAATCTAGGAGGGACACCGGGGAGCTGTTTTTT	CASSPQSRRDTGELFF
TRBD2	TRBV10-3	TRBJ2-1	few	TGTGCCATCAGGCCGGGACTAGAGGCCGGAAATGAGCAGTTCTTC	CAIRPGLEAGNEQFF
-	TRBV6-5	TRBJ1-2	-	TGTGCCAGCAGTTCCTCCCTTCCGCTTAACGGGAACACCTTC	CASSSSLPLNGNTF
-	TRBV24-1	TRBJ1-5	-	TGTGCCACCAGTGACTCCCCGGGTCATCAGCCCCAGCATTTT	CATSDSPGHQPQHF
-	TRBV2	TRBJ1-3	-	TGTGCCGTACTACTCTCTGGAAACACCATATATTTT	CAVLLSGNTIYF
-	TRBV25-1	TRBJ2-2	-	TGTGCCAGCAGTGAATATCACGTTAGCACCGGGGAGCTGTTTTTT	CASSEYHVSTGELFF
-	TRBV7-8	TRBJ2-7	-	TGTGCCAGCAGCTTACTGGGAGAGTCCTACGAGCAGTACTTC	CASSLLGESYEQYF
-	TRBV11-2	TRBJ2-3	once	TGTGCCAGCAGCTTAGACGCGGCCCCTAGCACAGATACGCAGTATTTT	CASSLDAAPSTDTQYF
TRBD2	TRBV20-1	TRBJ2-1	-	TGCAGTGCGAGTGGCGGACTAGCGGGAAAGGATGAGCAGTTCTTC	CSASGGLAGKDEQFF
TRBD1	TRBV28	TRBJ2-7	-	TGTGCCAGCAGTTTAAACCCGGACAGGGGCAACGAGCAGTACTTC	CASSLNPDRGNEQYF
-	TRBV7-3	TRBJ2-5	-	TGTGCCAGCAGCTTACAGGACAGCCGACGGGAGACCCAGTACTTC	CASSLQDSRRETQYF
-	TRBV27	TRBJ2-3	-	TGTGCCAGCAGTTTGACAGCCGGTAGCACAGATACGCAGTATTTT	CASSLTAGSTDTQYF
TRBD2	TRBV27	TRBJ2-2	-	TGTGCCAGCAGTTCCTTCGGTCGTGAGCGGGAGGGCCCCGGGGAGCTGTTTTTT	CASSSFGREREGPGELFF
TRBD1	TRBV7-9	TRBJ1-6	-	TGTGCCAGCGGACAGGGGAAGGATTCACCCCTCCACTTT	CASGQGKDSPLHF